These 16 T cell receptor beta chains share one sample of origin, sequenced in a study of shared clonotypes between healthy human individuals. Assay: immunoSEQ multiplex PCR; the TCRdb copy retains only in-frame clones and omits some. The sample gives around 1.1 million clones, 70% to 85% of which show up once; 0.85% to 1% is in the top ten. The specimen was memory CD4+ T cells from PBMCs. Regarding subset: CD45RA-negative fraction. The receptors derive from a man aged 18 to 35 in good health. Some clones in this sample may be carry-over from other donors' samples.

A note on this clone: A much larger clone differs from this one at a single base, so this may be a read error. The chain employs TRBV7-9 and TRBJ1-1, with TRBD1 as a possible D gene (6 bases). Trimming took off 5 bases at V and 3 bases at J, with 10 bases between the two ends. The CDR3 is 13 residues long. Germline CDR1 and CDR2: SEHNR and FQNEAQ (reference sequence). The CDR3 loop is CASSPGQHTEAFF. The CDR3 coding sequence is TGTGCCAGCAGCCCAGGACAGCACACTGAAGCTTTCTTT.

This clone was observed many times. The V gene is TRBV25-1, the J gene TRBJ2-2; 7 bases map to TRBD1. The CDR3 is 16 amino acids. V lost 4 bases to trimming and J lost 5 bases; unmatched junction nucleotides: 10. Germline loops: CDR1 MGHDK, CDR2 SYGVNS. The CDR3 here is CASSAKQGRVTGELFF. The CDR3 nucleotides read TGTGCCAGCAGTGCGAAACAGGGGCGAGTGACCGGGGAGCTGTTTTTT.

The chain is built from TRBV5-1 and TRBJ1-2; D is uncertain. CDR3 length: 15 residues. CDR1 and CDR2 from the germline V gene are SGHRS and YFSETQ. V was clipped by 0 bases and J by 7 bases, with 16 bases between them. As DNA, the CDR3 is TGCGCCAGCAGCTTGGGAGGGATTCAGTATGCTGGCTACACCTTC. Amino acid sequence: CASSLGGIQYAGYTF.

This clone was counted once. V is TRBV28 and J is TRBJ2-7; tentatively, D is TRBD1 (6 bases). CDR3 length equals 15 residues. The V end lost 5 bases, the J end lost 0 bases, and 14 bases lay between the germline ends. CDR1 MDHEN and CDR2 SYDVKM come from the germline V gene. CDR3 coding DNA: TGTGCCAGCAGTACCCTAGGACAGTACTCCTACGAGCAGTACTTC. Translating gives CASSTLGQYSYEQYF.

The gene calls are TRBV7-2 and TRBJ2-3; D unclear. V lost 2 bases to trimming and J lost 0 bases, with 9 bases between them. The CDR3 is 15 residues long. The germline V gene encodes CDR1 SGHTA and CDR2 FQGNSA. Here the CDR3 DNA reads TGTGCCAGCAGCTTACGGACCTACAGCACAGATACGCAGTATTTT. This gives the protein CASSLRTYSTDTQYF.

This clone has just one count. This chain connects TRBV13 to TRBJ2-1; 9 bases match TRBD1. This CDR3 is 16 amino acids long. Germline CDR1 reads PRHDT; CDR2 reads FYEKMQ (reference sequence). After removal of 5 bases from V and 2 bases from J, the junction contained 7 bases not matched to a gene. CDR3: CASSPGTGRPYNEQFF. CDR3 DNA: TGTGCCAGCAGCCCTGGGACAGGGAGACCCTACAATGAGCAGTTCTTC.

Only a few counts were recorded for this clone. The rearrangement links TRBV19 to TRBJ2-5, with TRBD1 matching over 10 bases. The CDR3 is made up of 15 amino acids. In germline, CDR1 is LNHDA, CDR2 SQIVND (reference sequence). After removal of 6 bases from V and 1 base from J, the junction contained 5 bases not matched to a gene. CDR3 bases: TGTGCCAGTAGCCAGAGGACAGGGGGCCAAGAGACCCAGTACTTC. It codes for CASSQRTGGQETQYF.

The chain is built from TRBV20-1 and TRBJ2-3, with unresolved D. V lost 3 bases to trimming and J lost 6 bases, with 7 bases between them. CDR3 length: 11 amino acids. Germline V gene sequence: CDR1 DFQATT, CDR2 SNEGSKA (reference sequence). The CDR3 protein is CSASPSDTQYF. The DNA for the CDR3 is TGCAGTGCTAGTCCCTCGGATACGCAGTATTTT.

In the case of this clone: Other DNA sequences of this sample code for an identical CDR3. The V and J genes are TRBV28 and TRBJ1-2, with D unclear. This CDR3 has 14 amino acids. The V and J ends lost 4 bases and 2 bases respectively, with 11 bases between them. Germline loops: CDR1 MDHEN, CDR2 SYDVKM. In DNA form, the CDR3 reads TGTGCCAGCAGTTCCGGACGGGCCAACTATGGCTACACCTTC. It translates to CASSSGRANYGYTF.

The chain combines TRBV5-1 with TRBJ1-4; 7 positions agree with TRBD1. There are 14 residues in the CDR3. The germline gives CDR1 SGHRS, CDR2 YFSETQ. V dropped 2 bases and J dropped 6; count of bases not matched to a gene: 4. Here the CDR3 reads CASSFRGTDEKLFF. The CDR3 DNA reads TGCGCCAGCAGCTTCCGCGGGACAGATGAAAAACTGTTTTTT.

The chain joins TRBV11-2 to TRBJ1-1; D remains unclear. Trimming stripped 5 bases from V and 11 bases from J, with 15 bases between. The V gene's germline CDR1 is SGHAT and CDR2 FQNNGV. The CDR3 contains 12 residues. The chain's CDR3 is CASSTLGIDAFF. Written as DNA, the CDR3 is TGTGCCAGCAGCACCCTAGGTATCGATGCTTTCTTT.

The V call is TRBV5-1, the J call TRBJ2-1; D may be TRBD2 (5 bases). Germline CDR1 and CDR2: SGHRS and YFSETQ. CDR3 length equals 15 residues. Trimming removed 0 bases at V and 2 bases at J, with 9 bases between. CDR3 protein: CASSLVANAYNEQFF. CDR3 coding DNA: TGCGCCAGCAGCTTGGTAGCGAACGCCTACAATGAGCAGTTCTTC.

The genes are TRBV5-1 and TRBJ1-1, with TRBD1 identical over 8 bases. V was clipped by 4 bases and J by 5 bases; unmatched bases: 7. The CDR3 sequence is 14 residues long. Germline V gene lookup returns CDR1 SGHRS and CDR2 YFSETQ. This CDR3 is CASSGPQGVTEAFF. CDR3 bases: TGCGCCAGCAGCGGCCCACAGGGGGTAACTGAAGCTTTCTTT.

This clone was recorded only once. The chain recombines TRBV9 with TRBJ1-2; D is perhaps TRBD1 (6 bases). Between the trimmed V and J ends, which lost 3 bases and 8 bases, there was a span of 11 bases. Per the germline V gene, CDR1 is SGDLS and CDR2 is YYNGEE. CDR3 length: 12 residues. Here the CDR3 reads CASSAWDNGYTF. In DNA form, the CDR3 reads TGTGCCAGCAGCGCATGGGACAACGGCTACACCTTC.

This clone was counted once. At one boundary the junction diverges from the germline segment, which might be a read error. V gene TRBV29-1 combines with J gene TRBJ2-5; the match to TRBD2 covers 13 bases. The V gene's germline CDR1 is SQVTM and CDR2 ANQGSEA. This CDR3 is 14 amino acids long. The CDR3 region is CSVDGLAGEETKYF. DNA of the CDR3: TGCAGCGTCGATGGACTAGCGGGAGAAGAGACCAAGTACTTC.

CDR3 amino acids: CASTTDRKAGEQFF. As DNA, the CDR3 is TGCGCCAGCACTACGGACAGAAAAGCTGGGGAGCAGTTCTTC. The chain employs TRBV4-3 and TRBJ2-1, with D possibly TRBD1 on 6 matching bases. Trimming took 7 bases from V and 10 from J, leaving 20 bases between them. There are 14 residues in the CDR3. Germline CDR1 reads LGHNA; CDR2 reads YSLEER.